The text below deals with one T cell receptor beta chain. Its matching antigen is unknown. Clones were sequenced by immunoSEQ multiplex PCR, and TCRdb holds only the in-frame ones, with some missing. Of about 30,000 clones in the sample, about 75% were seen once. The sample is drawn from a study of regulatory and conventional T cells in RAG deficiency. Findings and caveats of the study: Patient subsets had shorter CDR3s; Omenn Treg-Tconv overlap exceeded 90%.

The ends were cut back, 6 bases at V and 0 bases at J, with 6 bases in the middle. The CDR3 has 13 amino acids. The germline CDR1 and CDR2 sequences are MNHEY and SVGAGI. The sorted conventional CD4+ T cells were CD25-low and CD127-high, with genomic DNA sequenced. The data were also submitted as part of a second study, on regulatory T cells. According to that study: The primer mix had 52 TRBV and 13 TRBJ primers.

The chain combines TRBV6-5 with TRBJ2-1; D unclear. This sequence originates from a human donor in good health. Sequencing was done on a sample of CD4+ effector T cells sorted from blood. The CDR3 DNA sequence: TGTGCCAGCAGGCAGCGCTCCTACAATGAGCAGTTCTTC. This codes for CASRQRSYNEQFF.